This T cell receptor (beta chain) was documented in a study of T cells in Graves' hyperthyroidism and ophthalmopathy. Trimming stripped 4 bases from V and 3 bases from J, with 6 bases between. This CDR3 region has 12 residues. The germline V gene encodes CDR1 SQVTM and CDR2 ANQGSEA. Regions amplified from RNA transcripts were the TCR beta CDR3 regions. First-round RT-PCR targeting the TCR CDR3 was performed with the HTBI primer set. TCRdb redid the calling of the multiplex PCR reads with MiXCR, one entry per CDR3 protein. The repertoire holds around 800,000 distinct CDR3 sequences, with 35% to 40% as singletons.

The material sequenced was blood. The source is a man aged 18 to 29 with Graves' hyperthyroidism. The V call is TRBV29-1, the J call TRBJ1-4, with D uncertain. The CDR3 DNA is TGCAGCGTTGGGGGAGCTAATGAAAAACTGTTTTTT. It yields the protein CSVGGANEKLFF.